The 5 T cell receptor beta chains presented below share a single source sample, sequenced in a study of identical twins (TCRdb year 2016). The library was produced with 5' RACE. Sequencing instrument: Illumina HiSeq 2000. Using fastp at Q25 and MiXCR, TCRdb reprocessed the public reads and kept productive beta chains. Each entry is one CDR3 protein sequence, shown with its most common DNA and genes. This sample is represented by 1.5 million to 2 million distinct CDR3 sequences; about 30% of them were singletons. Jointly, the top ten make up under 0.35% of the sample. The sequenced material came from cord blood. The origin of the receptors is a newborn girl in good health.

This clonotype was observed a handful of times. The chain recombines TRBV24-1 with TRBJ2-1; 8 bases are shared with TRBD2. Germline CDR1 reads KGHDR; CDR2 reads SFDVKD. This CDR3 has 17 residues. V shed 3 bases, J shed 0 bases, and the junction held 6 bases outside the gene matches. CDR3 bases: TGTGCCACCAGTGATCCACTAGCGGCGAGCTCCTACAATGAGCAGTTCTTC. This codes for CATSDPLAASSYNEQFF.

The CDR3 DNA reads TGTGCCAGCAGCCAAGCCCTAAGGACAGTCAGAGGGTCTGAAGCTTTCTTT. Protein sequence: CASSQALRTVRGSEAFF. This sequence joins TRBV3-1 and TRBJ1-1, with D possibly being TRBD1 (6 bases). Germline assignment: CDR1 LGHDT and CDR2 YNNKEL (reference sequence). The CDR3 consists of 17 residues. Trimming took off 1 base at V and 6 bases at J, with 21 bases between the two ends.

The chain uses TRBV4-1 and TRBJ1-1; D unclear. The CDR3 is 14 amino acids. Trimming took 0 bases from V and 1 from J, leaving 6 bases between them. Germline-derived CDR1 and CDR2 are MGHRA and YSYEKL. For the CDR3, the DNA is TGCGCCAGCAGCCAAGAGAGGGAGAACACTGAAGCTTTCTTT. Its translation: CASSQERENTEAFF.

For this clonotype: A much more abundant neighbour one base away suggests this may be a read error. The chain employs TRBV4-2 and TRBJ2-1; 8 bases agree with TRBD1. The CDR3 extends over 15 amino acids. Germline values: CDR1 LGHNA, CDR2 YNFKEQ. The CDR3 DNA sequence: TGTGCCAACAGCCGTCAGGGGGCATCCTACAATGAGCAGTTCTTC. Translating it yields CANSRQGASYNEQFF.

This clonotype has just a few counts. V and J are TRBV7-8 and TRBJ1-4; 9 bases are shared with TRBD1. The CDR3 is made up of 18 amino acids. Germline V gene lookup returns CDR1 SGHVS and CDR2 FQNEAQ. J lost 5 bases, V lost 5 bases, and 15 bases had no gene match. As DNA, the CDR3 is TGTGCCAGCAGCCGACCCAAAAAACCGGGACAGGGCAATGAAAAACTGTTTTTT. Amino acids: CASSRPKKPGQGNEKLFF. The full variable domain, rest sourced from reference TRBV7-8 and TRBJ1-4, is GAGVSQSPRYKVAKRGQDVALRCDPISGHVSLFWYQQALGQGPEFLTYFQNEAQLDKSGLPSDRFFAERPEGSVSTLKIQRTQQEDSAVYLCASSRPKKPGQGNEKLFFGSGTQLSVL.